This entry lists 20 T cell receptor beta chains sequenced from one sample in a study of CXCR3-negative and CXCR3-positive naive CD8 T cells. The TRB cDNA libraries were prepared by 5' RACE with UMI labels. TCRdb re-analyzed the 5' RACE reads; it lists each CDR3 protein once, without DNA. The table for this sample gives tens of thousands of distinct CDR3 sequences. Sequenced material: memory CD8+ T cells from blood. These receptor sequences come from a human donor in good health. Some clones in this sample may be carry-over from other donors' samples.

The CDR3 protein is CASSLSRGDGYTF. The V and J genes are TRBV7-3 and TRBJ1-2; with no DNA, the TCRdb D assignment of TRBD1 cannot be verified. The CDR3 covers 13 residues. CDR1 and CDR2 from the germline V gene are SGHTA and FQGTGA.

The rearrangement joins TRBV5-1 to TRBJ2-7. From germline, CDR1 is SGHRS and CDR2 YFSETQ. The CDR3 is 14 amino acids. CDR3: CASSLSRGSYEQYF.

V and J are TRBV29-1 and TRBJ2-7. The CDR3 has 11 amino acids. Germline V gives CDR1 SQVTM, CDR2 ANQGSEA. The CDR3 loop is CSVRSQNEQYF.

V and J are TRBV6-5 and TRBJ1-2; the TCRdb D gene call, TRBD1, has no DNA to confirm it. This CDR3 contains 13 residues. The V gene's germline CDR1 is MNHEY and CDR2 SVGAGI. CDR3 residues: CASRLRGYYGYTF.

The rearrangement uses TRBV6-5 and TRBJ2-1; TCRdb's D call, TRBD2, is unchecked because there is no DNA. Germline loops: CDR1 MNHEY, CDR2 SVGAGI. The CDR3 sequence is 15 residues long. CDR3 loop: CASSYRRGAGDEQFF.

By frequency, this clonotype registers medium-sized. This chain joins TRBV13 and TRBJ2-3; TCRdb reports TRBD2, a call that lacks DNA to check it against. The CDR3 consists of 19 residues. Looked up from germline, CDR1 is PRHDT and CDR2 is FYEKMQ (reference sequence). This CDR3 is CASSLVGTSGSLSPDTQYF.

The V call is TRBV19, the J call TRBJ1-5; checking the TCRdb D call of TRBD1 is not possible without DNA. This CDR3 is built from 16 residues. Germline V CDR1 and CDR2: LNHDA, SQIVND (reference sequence). The CDR3 sequence is CASSLTGQGGNQPQHF.

The V gene is TRBV6-1, the J gene TRBJ2-7; there is no DNA to check the TCRdb D call of TRBD1. CDR1 and CDR2 from the germline V gene are MNHNS and SASEGT. This CDR3 has 15 residues. CDR3 in amino acids: CASSPETGTSYEQYF.

This chain connects TRBV6-2 or TRBV6-3 to TRBJ1-2. Germline lookup yields CDR1 MNHEY and CDR2 SVGEGT. The CDR3 extends over 16 amino acids. The CDR3 region is CASSQLRDLPYYGYTF.

The V call is TRBV29-1, the J call TRBJ2-7. This CDR3 spans 13 amino acids. The germline V gene encodes CDR1 SQVTM and CDR2 ANQGSEA. CDR3 amino acids: CSVEGQVEYEQYF.

The chain recombines TRBV11-3 with TRBJ2-1. The CDR3 sequence is 16 residues long. Germline loops: CDR1 SGHNT, CDR2 YENEEA. The CDR3 loop is CASSLDATSSYNEQFF.

The chain couples TRBV29-1 to TRBJ2-7; TCRdb lists TRBD2, though no DNA is available to test this call. The germline V gene encodes CDR1 SQVTM and CDR2 ANQGSEA. The CDR3 runs 14 residues. The CDR3: CSVLLAEREYEQYF.

The V gene is TRBV6-2 or TRBV6-3, the J gene TRBJ2-5; the D call from TCRdb, TRBD1, cannot be confirmed without DNA. This CDR3 spans 15 amino acids. Germline CDR1 reads MNHEY; CDR2 reads SVGEGT. The CDR3 protein is CASGTGQGVEETQYF.

The chain links TRBV10-2 to TRBJ2-1. Looked up from germline, CDR1 is WSHSY and CDR2 is SAAADI. The CDR3 has 15 residues. This CDR3 reads CASSDIMMDDNEQFF.

This rearrangement joins TRBV7-9 to TRBJ2-7; TCRdb picks TRBD1, but there is no DNA to check that call. The germline gives CDR1 SEHNR, CDR2 FQNEAQ (reference sequence). The CDR3 is made up of 13 amino acids. The CDR3 region is CASSSPGGDEQYF.

The rearrangement joins TRBV29-1 to TRBJ2-5. CDR3 length equals 13 residues. Germline V gene data show CDR1 as SQVTM and CDR2 as ANQGSEA. CDR3 in amino acids: CSVLNWDQETQYF.

V gene TRBV27 combines with J gene TRBJ2-1; no DNA is available, so the TRBD1 call from TCRdb remains unchecked. This CDR3 spans 12 amino acids. Germline V gives CDR1 MNHEY, CDR2 SMNVEV (reference sequence). This chain's CDR3 is CASSTAGHEQFF.

The chain combines TRBV14 with TRBJ2-1. CDR3 length: 15 amino acids. Per the germline V gene, CDR1 is SGHDN and CDR2 is FVKESK. This chain's CDR3 is CASSRLDLVGNEQFF.

The chain employs TRBV7-3 and TRBJ2-7; TCRdb returns TRBD1, unconfirmable since there is no DNA. This CDR3 contains 15 residues. Per the germline V gene, CDR1 is SGHTA and CDR2 is FQGTGA. The CDR3 sequence is CASSLNGGTTYEQYF.

The gene calls are TRBV29-1 and TRBJ1-2. CDR1 and CDR2 from the germline V gene are SQVTM and ANQGSEA. This CDR3 has 13 residues. The CDR3 protein is CSVEDGIHYGYTF.